This TCR beta chain appears in the sequencing data of a study of CD8 T cells in Susac syndrome. Germline V gene data show CDR1 as SGHRS and CDR2 as YFSETQ. V was cut by 4 bases and J by 3 bases, with 16 bases left in between. The CDR3 is 16 residues long. Random hexamers were used to reverse transcribe an amount of roughly 0.45 to 1 ug RNA. TCRdb re-derived calls from the immunoSEQ multiplex PCR reads in MiXCR, one entry per CDR3 protein. The profile shows tens of thousands of distinct CDR3 sequences, about 95% of them singletons. This clonotype originated in a human donor with multiple sclerosis. V and J are TRBV5-1 and TRBJ2-2, with D perhaps given as TRBD1 or TRBD2 (5 bases each). The sample was CD8+ T cells from PBMCs. CDR3 residues: CASSETGTTYTGELFF. In nucleotides, the CDR3 is TGCGCCAGCAGCGAGACCGGGACGACCTACACCGGGGAGCTGTTTTTT.